This T cell receptor (beta chain) derives from a study of TIL therapy for anti-PD-1-resistant metastatic lung cancer. About the study: By whole-exome sequencing, median non-synonymous tumor mutation burden was roughly 1.4 mutations per megabase.

Broader study findings: TIL cultures after expansion showed higher clonality and lower diversity than baseline tumor (median about 5.6% vs 31%). Many TIL product clones were absent from baseline tumor, suggesting clonal contraction.

This sample's time point: pre-treatment sample, taken before nivolumab and TIL therapy. Pleural nodules or supraclavicular lymph nodes made up most of the excised metastases sampled. This clone was seen only once. The antigen is not known. The V gene's germline CDR1 is SGHRS and CDR2 YFSETQ. Between the trimmed V and J ends, which lost 2 bases and 0 bases, there was a span of 9 bases. This CDR3 is 16 amino acids long. The immunoSEQ assay was v3. Data came from immunoSEQ multiplex PCR; TCRdb stores just in-frame clones and leaves some out. The top ten hold 5.6% of the sample, which has tens of thousands of clones, 55% to 75% seen once.

The sample consisted of tumor tissue, taken at baseline. The genes are TRBV5-1 and TRBJ2-6; a possible D gene is TRBD2 (6 bases). This clonotype was sampled from a person between 25 and 79 years old with non-small cell lung cancer. The CDR3 DNA reads as TGCGCCAGCAGCTTCGACGGGAGCTCTGGGGCCAACGTCCTGACTTTC. Encoded protein: CASSFDGSSGANVLTF. The whole variable domain, filled in from reference TRBV5-1 and TRBJ2-6, reads KAGVTQTPRYLIKTRGQQVTLSCSPISGHRSVSWYQQTPGQGLQFLFEYFSETQRNKGNFPGRFSGRQFSNSRSEMNVSTLELGDSALYLCASSFDGSSGANVLTFGAGSRLTVL.